Listed below are T cell receptor beta chains from one sample, sequenced in a study of T cells after yellow fever vaccination. One entry per CDR3 protein results from TCRdb running MiXCR on the 5' RACE reads. Altogether roughly 520,000 distinct CDR3 sequences are present, less than 25% being singletons, with the ten largest covering 16%. The sample in question was PBMCs, obtained roughly 20 days after the first yellow fever vaccination. Receptors originate from a man aged 18 to 35 who received the YFV17D yellow fever vaccine. CDR3s include the opening cysteine and the closing phenylalanine or tryptophan. The D gene is left open where the match is weak.

-,TRBJ2-2,TRBV21-1,CASSKGPAGELFF
-,TRBJ2-7,TRBV10-1,CASSELLMSEQYF
-,TRBJ2-1,TRBV5-5,CASVFGVFSHNEQFF
-,TRBJ2-4,TRBV29-1,CSVEGGDGTKNIQYF
-,TRBJ1-1,TRBV12-3/TRBV12-4,CASLGVEMGTEAFF
-,TRBJ1-6,TRBV18,CASSTPRGSYNSPLHF
-,TRBJ2-7,TRBV5-1,CASSVTGPSDYEQYF
-,TRBJ2-5,TRBV29-1,CSVESSAGIRETQYF
-,TRBJ2-1,TRBV10-3,CAISDNYNEQFF
TRBD1,TRBJ2-2,TRBV6-5,CAHGTGSNLAGELFF
-,TRBJ2-6,TRBV12-3/TRBV12-4,CASSLFLSGANVLTF
-,TRBJ2-3,TRBV27,CASSRRRGYGTDTQYF
-,TRBJ2-1,TRBV10-2,CASSDGGYNEQFF
TRBD2,TRBJ2-7,TRBV6-1,CASTSGASPYEQYF
-,TRBJ1-5,TRBV15,CATRAGSPHEVQPQHF
-,TRBJ1-1,TRBV6-2/TRBV6-3,CVSEGWNTEAFF
-,TRBJ1-2,TRBV5-1,CASSFTTDRDYGYTF
-,TRBJ1-2,TRBV24-1,CATSDPTLLGYTF
-,TRBJ1-6,TRBV12-3/TRBV12-4,CASSPFEGPGSPLHF
-,TRBJ1-1,TRBV20-1,CSTRRWGTEAFF
-,TRBJ1-1,TRBV7-2,CASSQQGRLNTEAFF
-,TRBJ1-2,TRBV28,CASSRLPEEGYTF
-,TRBJ2-6,TRBV5-5,CASSLGPISGANVLTF
TRBD1,TRBJ1-2,TRBV12-3/TRBV12-4,CASIAGTAYGYTF
-,TRBJ2-3,TRBV20-1,CSARDPRADTQYF
-,TRBJ2-2,TRBV13,CASSLRTMAGELFF
TRBD2,TRBJ2-5,TRBV11-2,CASSLVRGGGSETQYF
TRBD1,TRBJ2-7,TRBV5-1,CASSRGTGDYEQYF
-,TRBJ2-5,TRBV5-1,CASSTPLGETQYF
TRBD2,TRBJ2-7,TRBV7-2,CASSFAGGMSSYEQYF
-,TRBJ1-2,TRBV24-1,CATSDRVGGYTF
-,TRBJ2-3,TRBV14,CASSQGKMAGRTDTQYF
-,TRBJ1-6,TRBV5-1,CASSLEGQINSPLHF
-,TRBJ2-5,TRBV7-8,CASSLVYSTRRGETQYF
-,TRBJ2-7,TRBV7-9,CASSFGREYEQYF
-,TRBJ2-1,TRBV13,CASSFVSPYNEQFF
-,TRBJ2-1,TRBV10-1,CASSENGDLYNEQFF
-,TRBJ2-2,TRBV19,CASSSQWRGGTGELFF
-,TRBJ2-2,TRBV5-1,CASSPRTDLNTGELFF
-,TRBJ1-6,TRBV7-2,CASSARPQGRSPLHF
-,TRBJ1-4,TRBV29-1,CSVPSWELGKLFF
TRBD1,TRBJ1-2,TRBV5-1,CASSPRGGDYGYTF
TRBD1,TRBJ1-5,TRBV6-1,CASRGQPNQPQHF
-,TRBJ2-7,TRBV4-3,CASSQDGLGYEQYF
-,TRBJ1-1,TRBV21-1,CATSHRGRNTEAFF
-,TRBJ2-3,TRBV10-2,CASSDSGPPRTDTQYF
-,TRBJ1-2,TRBV30,CAWDGQYFYGYTF
-,TRBJ2-7,TRBV19,CASSAVGLAYEQYF
TRBD1,TRBJ2-7,TRBV27,CASRQGNEQYF
TRBD1,TRBJ1-2,TRBV6-5,CASSYSTTGGYGYTF
TRBD1,TRBJ1-2,TRBV12-3/TRBV12-4,CASRPTGEGGYTF